This T cell receptor beta chain was documented in a study of yellow fever vaccine responses in identical twins. Study conclusions and caveats: Reportedly, twins' vaccine T cell responses looked partly convergent and partly personalized.

This CDR3 has 12 residues. Germline V lookup: CDR1 SGHAT, CDR2 FQNNGV. Trimming left V 3 bases short and J 4 bases short, with 4 bases between. TCRdb reprocessed the RT-PCR reads via MiXCR and lists one record per CDR3 protein. The sample lists 4,500 or so distinct CDR3 sequences, 65% to 90% occurring once. On this clonotype itself: Its specificity is unknown.

The receptor was derived from a woman aged 18-35 years who received the yellow fever vaccine. The specimen comprised T cells from blood (PBMCs), unsorted or a sorted subset (not recorded which), sampled before or after yellow fever vaccination (not recorded which). The V call is TRBV11-2, the J call TRBJ2-4; D is undetermined. The CDR3 region is CASSLRKNIQYF. DNA of the CDR3: TGTGCCAGCAGCTTGAGGAAAAACATTCAGTACTTC. The variable domain in full, with the rest retrieved from reference TRBV11-2 and TRBJ2-4, is EAGVAQSPRYKIIEKRQSVAFWCNPISGHATLYWYQQILGQGPKLLIQFQNNGVVDDSQLPKDRFSAERLKGVDSTLKIQPAKLEDSAVYLCASSLRKNIQYFGAGTRLSVL.